This entry lists 5 T cell receptor beta chains sequenced from one sample in a study of blood T cell repertoires in COVID-19. Clones were read by immunoSEQ multiplex PCR, and TCRdb kept only the in-frame ones, dropping some. This table has approximately 450,000 clones, around 89% appearing once. The specimen sequenced was peripheral blood. The receptors originated from a woman aged 30 to 39 with acute or convalescent COVID-19.

The chain is built from TRBV6-5 and TRBJ2-5; a possible D gene is TRBD2 (5 bases). Germline V CDR1 and CDR2: MNHEY, SVGAGI. Trimming removed 5 bases at V and 6 bases at J, with 13 bases between. The CDR3 covers 13 residues. The CDR3 bases are TGTGCCAGCAGTCGACCCGGCGGGCAGACCCAGTACTTC. Translating gives CASSRPGGQTQYF.

This clone has only one observation. V and J are TRBV28 and TRBJ1-5; weak D call: TRBD1 (6 bases). This CDR3 comprises 15 residues. V was pared by 5 bases and J by 0 bases, with 11 bases between. Germline CDR1 is MDHEN and CDR2 is SYDVKM. CDR3 DNA: TGTGCCAGCAGTCCTAGGGGGTTTAGCAATCAGCCCCAGCATTTT. Its protein is CASSPRGFSNQPQHF.

The chain links TRBV30 to TRBJ1-3, with 8 bases that match TRBD1. In germline, CDR1 is GTSNPN, CDR2 SVGIG (reference sequence). The CDR3 loop spans 17 amino acids. The trim removed 0 bases at V and 1 base at J, leaving 8 bases unmatched. CDR3: CAWSVPRTGTSGNTIYF. The DNA of the CDR3 is TGTGCCTGGAGTGTACCTAGGACAGGGACGTCTGGAAACACCATATATTTT.

V is TRBV10-3 and J is TRBJ1-1; D is possibly TRBD1 (6 bases). This CDR3 has 14 residues. Germline CDR1 reads ENHRY; CDR2 reads SYGVKD. The V end lost 9 bases, the J end lost 0 bases, and 14 bases lay between the germline ends. The CDR3 DNA is TGTGCCATTCCCCTCCACAGGGTGAACACTGAAGCTTTCTTT. It yields the protein CAIPLHRVNTEAFF.

The rearrangement uses TRBV7-6 and TRBJ2-1, with D maybe TRBD2 (5 bases). The CDR3 totals 15 residues. In germline, CDR1 is SGHVS, CDR2 FNYEAQ. The V and J ends lost 1 base and 2 bases respectively, with 9 bases between them. CDR3: CASSLGAGTYNEQFF. In nucleotides, the CDR3 is TGTGCCAGCAGCTTAGGAGCCGGGACCTACAATGAGCAGTTCTTC.